Listed below are T cell receptor beta chains from one sample, sequenced in a study of blood T cell repertoires in COVID-19. Profiled with immunoSEQ multiplex PCR; TCRdb holds only in-frame clones, not every one. The sample comprises about 270,000 clones, approximately 89% of which are singletons, and less than 3.5% rests with the top ten. Sequenced input: PBMCs or T cells enriched from blood (not recorded which). The receptors stem from a middle-aged man who had been exposed to COVID-19. Both conserved end residues are part of each CDR3. The D gene is left open where the match is weak. Expanded clones are given a class, and other clones once, few, many or no size at all.

TRBJ1-1 TRBV11-2 NA NA TGTGCCAGCAGCTTAGCCGGGTCGGCTGAAGCTTTCTTT CASSLAGSAEAFF
TRBJ1-3 TRBV19 NA NA TGTGCCAGTAGTATAGGAACAGGTGGAAACACCATATATTTT CASSIGTGGNTIYF
TRBJ2-3 TRBV5-1 few NA TGCGCCAGCAGCTTGCAAACAGATACGCAGTATTTT CASSLQTDTQYF
TRBJ2-1 TRBV7-6 once TRBD2 TGTGCCAGCAGCCCTCTGGGGGGGACGCGTGATGAGCAGTTCTTC CASSPLGGTRDEQFF
TRBJ2-7 TRBV21-1 once NA TGTGCCAGCTGTACTAGCGGGAGACCGTACGAGCAGTACTTC CASCTSGRPYEQYF
TRBJ1-2 TRBV4-3 NA TRBD1 TGCGCCAGCAGCCAAGGGACAGGGGGCGGGTATGGCTACACCTTC CASSQGTGGGYGYTF
TRBJ1-5 TRBV27 NA NA TGTGCCAGCAGTTTATCCCCGGGACACCTTAGCAATCAGCCCCAGCATTTT CASSLSPGHLSNQPQHF
TRBJ2-7 TRBV4-2 NA TRBD2 TGTGCCAGCCGACCCGGACTAGCTAGCCACGAGCAGTACTTC CASRPGLASHEQYF
TRBJ2-1 TRBV14 NA TRBD1 TGTGCCAGCAGGCCGTCGACAGGGAAGTCCTACAATGAGCAGTTCTTC CASRPSTGKSYNEQFF
TRBJ2-1 TRBV3-1/TRBV3-2 NA NA TGTGCCAGCAGCTTAAGACCTAGCTCCTACAATGAGCAGTTCTTC CASSLRPSSYNEQFF
TRBJ2-4 TRBV28 NA TRBD2 TGTGCCACCTATCAAGGGGAGGGTCGCCTAGCCAAAAACATTCAGTACTTC CATYQGEGRLAKNIQYF
TRBJ2-7 TRBV4-1 NA NA TGCGCCAGCAGCTTCTTACAGGAGTACGAGCAGTACTTC CASSFLQEYEQYF
TRBJ2-7 TRBV28 NA TRBD1 TGTGCCAGCAGTCTAGGGGGGACAGGGGGCTACGAGCAGTACTTC CASSLGGTGGYEQYF
TRBJ2-7 TRBV19 NA TRBD1 TGTGCCAGTAGGGGGGAGTGGACAGGTACCTACGAGCAGTACTTC CASRGEWTGTYEQYF
TRBJ2-3 TRBV5-1 once NA TGCGCCAGCAGCTTGTTGCAGAGCACAGATACGCAGTATTTT CASSLLQSTDTQYF
TRBJ1-1 TRBV14 NA NA TGTGCCAGCAGCGGACAAATGAACACTGAAGCTTTCTTT CASSGQMNTEAFF
TRBJ2-1 TRBV29-1 NA TRBD2 TGCAACCCCGGGGGGGGGTTTGACTCCTACAATGAGCAGTTCTTC CNPGGGFDSYNEQFF
TRBJ2-3 TRBV4-1 NA NA TGCGCCAGCAGCCAAGATAGCTCGGGGACAGATACGCAGTATTTT CASSQDSSGTDTQYF
TRBJ1-2 TRBV14 NA TRBD1 TGTGCCAGCAGCCAATATACAGGGGGGCCTAACTATGGCTACACCTTC CASSQYTGGPNYGYTF
TRBJ2-1 TRBV29-1 few NA TGCAGCGTTGCCAGGGGCTCCTACAATGAGCAGTTCTTC CSVARGSYNEQFF
TRBJ2-3 TRBV5-1 NA TRBD2 TGCGCCAGCAGCCTTGGACTAGGATTAAACACAGATACGCAGTATTTT CASSLGLGLNTDTQYF
TRBJ1-1 TRBV2 NA NA TGTGCCAGCAGTGCCGGACTTCTCACTGAAGCTTTCTTT CASSAGLLTEAFF
TRBJ1-1 TRBV12-3/TRBV12-4 once NA TGTGCCAGCAGTTTTTTGGGGAGTACTGAAGCTTTCTTT CASSFLGSTEAFF
TRBJ1-2 TRBV6-2/TRBV6-3 NA NA TGTGCCAGCAGTTACCCAGGGGATTACGGCTACACCTTC CASSYPGDYGYTF
TRBJ1-1 TRBV5-6 once TRBD1 TGTGCCAGCAGCTCCCGCCACAGGGGGCAAGGCACTGAAGCTTTCTTT CASSSRHRGQGTEAFF
TRBJ1-3 TRBV19 once NA TGTGCCAGTACCACGGCGTATCGAACAGACACCATATATTTT CASTTAYRTDTIYF
TRBJ2-7 TRBV6-1 NA NA TGTGCCAGCAGTGAAGGGGAGAACTACGAGCAGTACTTC CASSEGENYEQYF
TRBJ2-2 TRBV7-3 NA NA TGTGCCAGCAGCCCTCTTCGAGGTACCGGGGAGCTGTTTTTT CASSPLRGTGELFF
TRBJ2-2 TRBV19 NA NA TGTGCCAGTACTAAGTGGGGGGGCCGGGGCACCGGGGAGCTGTTTTTT CASTKWGGRGTGELFF
TRBJ2-7 TRBV11-2 NA NA TGTGCCAGCAGCTTAAGGAGCCTAAGTTACGAGCAGTACTTC CASSLRSLSYEQYF
TRBJ2-1 TRBV3-1/TRBV3-2 NA NA TGTGCCAGCAGCCAAGGGGGGAGGAACAATGAGCAGTTCTTC CASSQGGRNNEQFF
TRBJ1-5 TRBV7-2 NA NA TGTGCCAGCAGCGGGGTAGGGGTTGGTCAGCCCCAGCATTTT CASSGVGVGQPQHF
TRBJ2-5 TRBV19 NA NA TGTGCCAGTAGTATTGGCCTCCAAGAGACCCAGTACTTC CASSIGLQETQYF
TRBJ1-2 TRBV9 NA NA TGTGCCAGCAGCGATCCTTACAGGGTGCCCTATGGCTACACCTTC CASSDPYRVPYGYTF
TRBJ1-5 TRBV28 NA NA TGTGCCAGCAGTACTCCCATGCGGTTTCAGCCCCAGCATTTT CASSTPMRFQPQHF
TRBJ2-5 TRBV27 NA NA TGTGCCAGCAGTTTCGGTAGCCAAGAGACCCAGTACTTC CASSFGSQETQYF
TRBJ2-1 TRBV4-1 NA TRBD1 TGCGCCAGCAGCCAAGCAGGACAGGCCCCTTACAATGAGCAGTTCTTC CASSQAGQAPYNEQFF
TRBJ1-2 TRBV5-1 NA NA TGCGCCAGCAGCCGGACAGCTGATTCAAACTATGGCTACACCTTC CASSRTADSNYGYTF
TRBJ1-1 TRBV28 NA NA TGTGCCAGCAGTTTAACCAGTAACACTGAAGCTTTCTTT CASSLTSNTEAFF